This T cell receptor (beta chain) was sequenced during a study of naive and memory T cell subsets. The study, taken as a whole, reports: A few larger clonotypes appeared in naive repertoires, especially CD8, possibly memory cells re-expressing CD45RA.

An equimolar mix of two oligonucleotides served as the beta constant-region primer for TRBC1 and TRBC2. Four rounds of PCR amplified the ligated cDNA using nested alpha and beta constant-region primers plus SP2. TCRdb re-analysed the UMI-ligation and nested PCR reads in MiXCR, keeping a single row per CDR3 protein. Among roughly 150,000 distinct CDR3 sequences listed, approximately 22% were seen once. This clonotype was seen ten or more times. Its antigen is as yet unknown. The material sequenced was naive CD4+ T cells from blood. The receptor was derived from a human donor in good health.

CDR3 nucleotide sequence: TGCGCCAGCAGTGCTTCAGCGGGAGGCTCCTACGAGCAGTACTTC. Translation: CASSASAGGSYEQYF. V and J are TRBV10-2 and TRBJ2-7; TRBD2 agrees at 9 bases. The V gene's germline CDR1 is WSHSY and CDR2 SAAADI. The length of the CDR3 is 15 residues. Trimming removed 4 bases from V and 0 bases from J; junction bases left unmatched: 4.